This T cell receptor (beta chain) is drawn from a study of shared clonotypes between healthy human individuals. Each donor was a Caucasian adult residing in Nashville, Tennessee. As to this clone: It may be a read error: a sequence one base away is much more abundant.

Some clones are missing from TCRdb's copy, which holds only in-frame ones; the method was immunoSEQ multiplex PCR. The table includes about 460,000 clones, approximately 71% detected once. CDR3 length: 16 amino acids. The V end was cut by 3 bases, the J end by 2 bases, with 14 bases between. Germline loops: CDR1 ENHRY, CDR2 SYGVKD. The V gene is TRBV10-3, the J gene TRBJ2-1; D not certain. The clonotype originates from a woman aged 40-49 years in good health. Some clones in this sample may be carry-over from other donors' samples. The specimen was PBMCs. The CDR3 sequence is CAISDRTRIPYNEQFF. For the CDR3, the DNA is TGTGCCATCAGTGATCGGACCCGAATTCCCTACAATGAGCAGTTCTTC.